Below, 27 T cell receptor beta chains from the same sample are listed, as sequenced in a study of long-term antiretroviral therapy in people with HIV. Running of the v3.0 immunoSEQ assay took place at survey level. This table comes from immunoSEQ multiplex PCR, and its TCRdb copy is limited to in-frame clones, with some not included. The table records some 34,000 clones, 95% to 97% of them present only once. Sequenced here: unsorted PBMCs, sampled approximately 6.8 years after starting antiretroviral therapy. Receptors were obtained from a man younger than 40 with HIV.

The V call is TRBV4-3, the J call TRBJ1-4, with D possibly being TRBD1 (6 bases). This CDR3 has 12 residues. The V end lost 4 bases, the J end lost 8 bases, and 8 bases lay between the germline ends. The germline V gene encodes CDR1 LGHNA and CDR2 YSLEER. CDR3 residues: CASSPGEEKLFF. The CDR3 DNA reads TGCGCCAGCAGCCCAGGGGAGGAAAAACTGTTTTTT.

The CDR3 sequence is CASSQTEVAGSYEQYF. CDR3 sequence (DNA): TGCGCCAGCAGTCAAACCGAGGTCGCGGGCTCCTACGAGCAGTACTTC. The chain recombines TRBV5-1 with TRBJ2-7; D is possibly TRBD2 (5 bases). Germline V CDR1 and CDR2: SGHRS, YFSETQ. V dropped 5 bases and J dropped 0 bases, with 18 bases sitting between them. This CDR3 spans 16 amino acids.

The chain recombines TRBV6-6 with TRBJ2-3; 7 nucleotides align to TRBD2. Germline trimming cut 7 bases from V and 4 bases from J; bases unmatched to any gene: 8. This CDR3 has 14 residues. Per the germline V gene, CDR1 is MNHNY and CDR2 is SVGAGI (reference sequence). The CDR3 region has the DNA TGTGCCAGCACCAAGGTGGGAGGGGCAGATACGCAGTATTTT. The encoded protein is CASTKVGGADTQYF.

The chain couples TRBV6-6 to TRBJ1-6; D gene unclear. Germline V gene lookup returns CDR1 MNHNY and CDR2 SVGAGI (reference sequence). The CDR3 totals 13 residues. The V end lost 8 bases, the J end lost 3 bases, and 8 bases lay between the germline ends. DNA of the CDR3: TGTGCCAGCGGAACAGACTATAATTCACCCCTCCACTTT. It translates to CASGTDYNSPLHF.

The rearrangement links TRBV5-1 to TRBJ1-1, with no clear D. The V end was cut by 3 bases, the J end by 4 bases, with 16 bases between. CDR1 and CDR2 (germline): SGHRS, YFSETQ. The CDR3 has 15 amino acids. The CDR3 nucleotides read TGCGCCAGCAGCTGGAACCCCAACTCCTTCACTGAAGCTTTCTTT. As protein: CASSWNPNSFTEAFF.

The chain uses TRBV7-3 and TRBJ2-7; possible D gene TRBD2, 6 bases. V was clipped by 6 bases and J by 1 base, with 13 bases between them. Looked up from germline, CDR1 is SGHTA and CDR2 is FQGTGA. The CDR3 totals 14 residues. CDR3 in DNA: TGTGCCAGCAGTCCCGGGGCGGGATCCTACGAGCAGTACTTC. Translation: CASSPGAGSYEQYF.

The chain joins TRBV10-3 to TRBJ2-3, with D uncertain. The V gene lost 11 bases and the J gene lost 0 bases, with 9 bases spanning the gap. Germline V gene sequence: CDR1 ENHRY, CDR2 SYGVKD. This CDR3 has 12 amino acids. This chain's CDR3 is CAARSSTDTQYF. CDR3 DNA sequence: TGTGCCGCCCGATCTAGCACAGATACGCAGTATTTT.

The rearrangement joins TRBV7-9 to TRBJ2-1; tentatively, D is TRBD2 (6 bases). Germline V lookup: CDR1 SEHNR, CDR2 FQNEAQ (reference sequence). V was clipped by 3 bases and J by 7 bases, with 16 bases between them. CDR3 size: 15 residues. The CDR3 DNA reads TGTGCCAGCAGCTTGATACTAGCTTACTTGAATGAGCAGTTCTTC. The encoded protein is CASSLILAYLNEQFF.

Comment on this clone: Within the sample, other DNA sequences also encode this same CDR3. The V and J genes are TRBV5-1 and TRBJ1-1; tentative D call: TRBD1 (5 bases). Germline CDR1 SGHRS, CDR2 YFSETQ. Between the trimmed V and J ends, which lost 0 bases and 0 bases, there was a span of 15 bases. The CDR3 extends over 17 amino acids. CDR3 sequence (DNA): TGCGCCAGCAGCTTGGAGCCAGGGTCAATCATGAACACTGAAGCTTTCTTT. It codes for CASSLEPGSIMNTEAFF.

The gene calls are TRBV5-1 and TRBJ2-1, with TRBD2 identical over 16 bases. There are 19 residues in the CDR3. With 4 bases clipped from V and 5 bases from J, the junction kept 12 bases outside the gene matches. Germline V gene data show CDR1 as SGHRS and CDR2 as YFSETQ. CDR3 sequence: CASSPRLGLAGGPDNEQFF. The CDR3, as DNA: TGCGCCAGCAGCCCCCGTCTGGGACTAGCGGGGGGGCCCGACAATGAGCAGTTCTTC.

The V call is TRBV6-1, the J call TRBJ2-3; possibly TRBD1 for D (6 bases). The CDR3 runs to 15 residues. Germline V CDR1 and CDR2: MNHNS, SASEGT. V dropped 6 bases and J dropped 1 base, with 14 bases sitting between them. Here the CDR3 DNA reads TGTGCCAGCAGCGGACCGGGACAACGCACAGATACGCAGTATTTT. Protein product: CASSGPGQRTDTQYF.

The J gene is TRBJ1-4, the V gene TRBV20-1; TRBD1 is a possible D gene (6 bases). Germline V CDR1 and CDR2: DFQATT, SNEGSKA (reference sequence). V lost 5 bases and J lost 8, with 9 bases in between. This CDR3 spans 11 amino acids. CDR3 in DNA: TGCAGTGCTTTTGACAGGGAAAAACTGTTTTTT. Encoded protein: CSAFDREKLFF.

The CDR3 sequence: CASSTTVANTEAFF. CDR3 DNA: TGTGCCAGTAGTACGACAGTCGCCAACACTGAAGCTTTCTTT. The chain couples TRBV19 to TRBJ1-1; D possibly corresponds to TRBD1 (5 bases). This CDR3 region has 14 residues. Trimming took off 4 bases at V and 2 bases at J, with 11 bases between the two ends. The germline V gene has CDR1 LNHDA and CDR2 SQIVND (reference sequence).

This clone was observed a single time. V is TRBV9 and J is TRBJ2-1; 7 nucleotides align to TRBD1. Trimming removed 0 bases from V and 2 bases from J; junction bases left unmatched: 8. CDR3 length: 17 residues. Per the germline V gene, CDR1 is SGDLS and CDR2 is YYNGEE. The CDR3 DNA follows: TGTGCCAGCAGCGTAGGAGGGGGCGCTTCCCCCTACAATGAGCAGTTCTTC. Its translation: CASSVGGGASPYNEQFF.

The J gene is TRBJ2-2, the V gene TRBV10-3; D is possibly TRBD2 (5 bases). The CDR3 is 13 residues long. Trimming left V 5 bases short and J 4 bases short, with 8 bases between. CDR1 and CDR2 (germline): ENHRY, SYGVKD. In DNA form, the CDR3 reads TGTGCCATCAGTTTACTAGGCACCGGGGAGCTGTTTTTT. It codes for CAISLLGTGELFF.

V is TRBV6-4 and J is TRBJ1-2; TRBD1 agrees at 8 bases. The CDR3 has 17 residues. V shed 4 bases, J shed 3 bases, and the junction held 13 bases outside the gene matches. Looked up from germline, CDR1 is MRHNA and CDR2 is SNTAGT. Here the CDR3 reads CASSASRTGWRYYGYTF. CDR3 coding DNA: TGTGCCAGCAGTGCGTCCCGGACAGGGTGGAGGTACTATGGCTACACCTTC.

V usage is TRBV7-9 and J usage is TRBJ2-7; tentative D call: TRBD2 (5 bases). This CDR3 has 13 residues. V was shortened by 1 base and J by 5 bases, with 9 bases between the two germline ends. Germline CDR1 and CDR2: SEHNR and FQNEAQ (reference sequence). The CDR3 reads CASSLELDHEQYF. Written as DNA, the CDR3 is TGTGCCAGCAGCTTAGAACTAGACCACGAGCAGTACTTC.

A few counts support this clone. The J gene is TRBJ1-1, the V gene TRBV4-1, with D possibly TRBD1 on 5 matching bases. Trimming took 3 bases from V and 4 from J, leaving 15 bases between them. The CDR3 covers 15 residues. Germline CDR1 is MGHRA and CDR2 is YSYEKL. This chain's CDR3 is CASSHLTELSTEAFF. CDR3 nucleotide sequence: TGCGCCAGCAGCCACCTGACAGAACTGAGCACTGAAGCTTTCTTT.

The V call is TRBV6-1, the J call TRBJ2-6; TRBD2 matches 7 bases. This CDR3 contains 16 residues. The germline V gene encodes CDR1 MNHNS and CDR2 SASEGT. The J segment lost 4 bases and the V segment lost 2 bases, leaving 5 bases of the junction unmatched. For the CDR3, the DNA is TGTGCCAGCAGTGAAAGGGGAGGGGACGGGGCCAACGTCCTGACTTTC. It encodes CASSERGGDGANVLTF.

This sequence joins TRBV18 and TRBJ1-2; D is possibly TRBD1 (5 bases). Germline V gene lookup returns CDR1 KGHSH and CDR2 LQKENI. Trimming took 2 bases from V and 4 from J, leaving 14 bases between them. CDR3 length: 15 residues. CDR3 bases: TGTGCCAGCTCACCATCGGGGGACGGAAGCTATGGCTACACCTTC. Protein: CASSPSGDGSYGYTF.

DNA of the CDR3: TGTGCCAGTACCCCAGGTCCGACAGCCGACTACGAGCAGTACTTC. Translation gives CASTPGPTADYEQYF. The V gene is TRBV19, the J gene TRBJ2-7; tentatively, D is TRBD1 (5 bases). This CDR3 spans 15 amino acids. The germline V and J ends were trimmed by 7 bases and 3 bases, with 19 bases remaining between them. The germline V gene encodes CDR1 LNHDA and CDR2 SQIVND (reference sequence).

This clone showed up just once. The CDR3 DNA reads TGTGCCAGCAGCGTAGCGCCCTTGGGGGGAGGCGGCGAGCAGTACTTC. This codes for CASSVAPLGGGGEQYF. V gene TRBV9 combines with J gene TRBJ2-7; possibly TRBD2 for D (6 bases). The CDR3 covers 16 residues. The germline V gene has CDR1 SGDLS and CDR2 YYNGEE. Trimming took off 0 bases at V and 6 bases at J, with 19 bases between the two ends.

This sequence joins TRBV6-6 and TRBJ1-2, with 9 positions matching TRBD1. From germline, CDR1 is MNHNY and CDR2 SVGAGI (reference sequence). CDR3 length: 13 residues. V trimming: 10 bases; J trimming: 7 bases; junction bases outside the gene matches: 10. CDR3 in amino acids: CANQPGQGFGYTF. The CDR3 coding sequence is TGTGCCAACCAGCCGGGACAGGGCTTTGGCTACACCTTC.

The V and J genes are TRBV6-1 and TRBJ1-4; tentatively, D is TRBD1 (5 bases). The CDR3 extends over 14 amino acids. The germline gives CDR1 MNHNS, CDR2 SASEGT. V dropped 6 bases and J dropped 8 bases, with 16 bases sitting between them. The CDR3 coding sequence is TGTGCCAGCAGCGGGGCGGGGAGTGGGGAAAAACTGTTTTTT. Residues: CASSGAGSGEKLFF.

The CDR3 sequence is CASSILGSSGGSYNEQFF. The CDR3 coding sequence is TGTGCCAGTAGTATACTCGGGTCTAGCGGGGGGTCCTACAATGAGCAGTTCTTC. The chain combines TRBV19 with TRBJ2-1, with 11 bases aligning to TRBD2. The CDR3 is made up of 18 amino acids. Trimming cost V 2 bases and J 1 base; bases outside gene matches: 7. CDR1 is LNHDA and CDR2 is SQIVND in the germline V gene (reference sequence).

This chain connects TRBV7-8 to TRBJ2-3; D gene uncertain. CDR3 size: 16 residues. Trimming cost V 2 bases and J 0 bases, with 12 bases left between them. Germline V gives CDR1 SGHVS, CDR2 FQNEAQ. The DNA for the CDR3 is TGTGCCAGCAGCTTATCCGGCGGAACTAGCACAGATACGCAGTATTTT. As protein: CASSLSGGTSTDTQYF.

This clone was recorded only once. The V and J genes are TRBV18 and TRBJ2-7; the D is unclear. The length of the CDR3 is 11 residues. Germline CDR1 reads KGHSH; CDR2 reads LQKENI. The ends were cut back, 6 bases at V and 5 bases at J, with 8 bases in the middle. The CDR3 loop is CASSPPHEQYF. The CDR3 coding sequence is TGTGCCAGCTCGCCTCCCCACGAGCAGTACTTC.